These 2 T cell receptor beta chains came from one sample sequenced in a study of CD8+ T cells in alopecia areata. As the sequencing template, cDNA was produced by extracting RNA and reverse transcribing it. Assay used: immunoSEQ multiplex PCR; TCRdb lists only in-frame clones, some missing. The sample holds approximately 130,000 clones; roughly 50% are singletons and the top ten take 8% to 11%. Sequencing used NKG2D-low CD8+ T cells sorted from blood. Receptors were obtained from a human donor with alopecia areata.

This chain links TRBV4-1 with TRBJ2-1, with D possibly matching TRBD1 (6 bases). V was clipped by 2 bases and J by 3 bases, with 8 bases between them. CDR3 length: 14 residues. Germline CDR1 is MGHRA and CDR2 is YSYEKL. CDR3 in amino acids: CASSQLTGYNEQFF. The CDR3 DNA sequence: TGCGCCAGCAGCCAACTGACAGGCTACAATGAGCAGTTCTTC.

The chain links TRBV6-5 to TRBJ2-1; tentative D call: TRBD2 (6 bases). Germline V gene lookup returns CDR1 MNHEY and CDR2 SVGAGI. Trimming cost V 8 bases and J 4 bases, with 15 bases left between them. The CDR3 length is 14 residues. The CDR3 DNA reads TGTGCCAGCGAAAGTGGGGGGAGTTACAATGAGCAGTTCTTC. Protein: CASESGGSYNEQFF.